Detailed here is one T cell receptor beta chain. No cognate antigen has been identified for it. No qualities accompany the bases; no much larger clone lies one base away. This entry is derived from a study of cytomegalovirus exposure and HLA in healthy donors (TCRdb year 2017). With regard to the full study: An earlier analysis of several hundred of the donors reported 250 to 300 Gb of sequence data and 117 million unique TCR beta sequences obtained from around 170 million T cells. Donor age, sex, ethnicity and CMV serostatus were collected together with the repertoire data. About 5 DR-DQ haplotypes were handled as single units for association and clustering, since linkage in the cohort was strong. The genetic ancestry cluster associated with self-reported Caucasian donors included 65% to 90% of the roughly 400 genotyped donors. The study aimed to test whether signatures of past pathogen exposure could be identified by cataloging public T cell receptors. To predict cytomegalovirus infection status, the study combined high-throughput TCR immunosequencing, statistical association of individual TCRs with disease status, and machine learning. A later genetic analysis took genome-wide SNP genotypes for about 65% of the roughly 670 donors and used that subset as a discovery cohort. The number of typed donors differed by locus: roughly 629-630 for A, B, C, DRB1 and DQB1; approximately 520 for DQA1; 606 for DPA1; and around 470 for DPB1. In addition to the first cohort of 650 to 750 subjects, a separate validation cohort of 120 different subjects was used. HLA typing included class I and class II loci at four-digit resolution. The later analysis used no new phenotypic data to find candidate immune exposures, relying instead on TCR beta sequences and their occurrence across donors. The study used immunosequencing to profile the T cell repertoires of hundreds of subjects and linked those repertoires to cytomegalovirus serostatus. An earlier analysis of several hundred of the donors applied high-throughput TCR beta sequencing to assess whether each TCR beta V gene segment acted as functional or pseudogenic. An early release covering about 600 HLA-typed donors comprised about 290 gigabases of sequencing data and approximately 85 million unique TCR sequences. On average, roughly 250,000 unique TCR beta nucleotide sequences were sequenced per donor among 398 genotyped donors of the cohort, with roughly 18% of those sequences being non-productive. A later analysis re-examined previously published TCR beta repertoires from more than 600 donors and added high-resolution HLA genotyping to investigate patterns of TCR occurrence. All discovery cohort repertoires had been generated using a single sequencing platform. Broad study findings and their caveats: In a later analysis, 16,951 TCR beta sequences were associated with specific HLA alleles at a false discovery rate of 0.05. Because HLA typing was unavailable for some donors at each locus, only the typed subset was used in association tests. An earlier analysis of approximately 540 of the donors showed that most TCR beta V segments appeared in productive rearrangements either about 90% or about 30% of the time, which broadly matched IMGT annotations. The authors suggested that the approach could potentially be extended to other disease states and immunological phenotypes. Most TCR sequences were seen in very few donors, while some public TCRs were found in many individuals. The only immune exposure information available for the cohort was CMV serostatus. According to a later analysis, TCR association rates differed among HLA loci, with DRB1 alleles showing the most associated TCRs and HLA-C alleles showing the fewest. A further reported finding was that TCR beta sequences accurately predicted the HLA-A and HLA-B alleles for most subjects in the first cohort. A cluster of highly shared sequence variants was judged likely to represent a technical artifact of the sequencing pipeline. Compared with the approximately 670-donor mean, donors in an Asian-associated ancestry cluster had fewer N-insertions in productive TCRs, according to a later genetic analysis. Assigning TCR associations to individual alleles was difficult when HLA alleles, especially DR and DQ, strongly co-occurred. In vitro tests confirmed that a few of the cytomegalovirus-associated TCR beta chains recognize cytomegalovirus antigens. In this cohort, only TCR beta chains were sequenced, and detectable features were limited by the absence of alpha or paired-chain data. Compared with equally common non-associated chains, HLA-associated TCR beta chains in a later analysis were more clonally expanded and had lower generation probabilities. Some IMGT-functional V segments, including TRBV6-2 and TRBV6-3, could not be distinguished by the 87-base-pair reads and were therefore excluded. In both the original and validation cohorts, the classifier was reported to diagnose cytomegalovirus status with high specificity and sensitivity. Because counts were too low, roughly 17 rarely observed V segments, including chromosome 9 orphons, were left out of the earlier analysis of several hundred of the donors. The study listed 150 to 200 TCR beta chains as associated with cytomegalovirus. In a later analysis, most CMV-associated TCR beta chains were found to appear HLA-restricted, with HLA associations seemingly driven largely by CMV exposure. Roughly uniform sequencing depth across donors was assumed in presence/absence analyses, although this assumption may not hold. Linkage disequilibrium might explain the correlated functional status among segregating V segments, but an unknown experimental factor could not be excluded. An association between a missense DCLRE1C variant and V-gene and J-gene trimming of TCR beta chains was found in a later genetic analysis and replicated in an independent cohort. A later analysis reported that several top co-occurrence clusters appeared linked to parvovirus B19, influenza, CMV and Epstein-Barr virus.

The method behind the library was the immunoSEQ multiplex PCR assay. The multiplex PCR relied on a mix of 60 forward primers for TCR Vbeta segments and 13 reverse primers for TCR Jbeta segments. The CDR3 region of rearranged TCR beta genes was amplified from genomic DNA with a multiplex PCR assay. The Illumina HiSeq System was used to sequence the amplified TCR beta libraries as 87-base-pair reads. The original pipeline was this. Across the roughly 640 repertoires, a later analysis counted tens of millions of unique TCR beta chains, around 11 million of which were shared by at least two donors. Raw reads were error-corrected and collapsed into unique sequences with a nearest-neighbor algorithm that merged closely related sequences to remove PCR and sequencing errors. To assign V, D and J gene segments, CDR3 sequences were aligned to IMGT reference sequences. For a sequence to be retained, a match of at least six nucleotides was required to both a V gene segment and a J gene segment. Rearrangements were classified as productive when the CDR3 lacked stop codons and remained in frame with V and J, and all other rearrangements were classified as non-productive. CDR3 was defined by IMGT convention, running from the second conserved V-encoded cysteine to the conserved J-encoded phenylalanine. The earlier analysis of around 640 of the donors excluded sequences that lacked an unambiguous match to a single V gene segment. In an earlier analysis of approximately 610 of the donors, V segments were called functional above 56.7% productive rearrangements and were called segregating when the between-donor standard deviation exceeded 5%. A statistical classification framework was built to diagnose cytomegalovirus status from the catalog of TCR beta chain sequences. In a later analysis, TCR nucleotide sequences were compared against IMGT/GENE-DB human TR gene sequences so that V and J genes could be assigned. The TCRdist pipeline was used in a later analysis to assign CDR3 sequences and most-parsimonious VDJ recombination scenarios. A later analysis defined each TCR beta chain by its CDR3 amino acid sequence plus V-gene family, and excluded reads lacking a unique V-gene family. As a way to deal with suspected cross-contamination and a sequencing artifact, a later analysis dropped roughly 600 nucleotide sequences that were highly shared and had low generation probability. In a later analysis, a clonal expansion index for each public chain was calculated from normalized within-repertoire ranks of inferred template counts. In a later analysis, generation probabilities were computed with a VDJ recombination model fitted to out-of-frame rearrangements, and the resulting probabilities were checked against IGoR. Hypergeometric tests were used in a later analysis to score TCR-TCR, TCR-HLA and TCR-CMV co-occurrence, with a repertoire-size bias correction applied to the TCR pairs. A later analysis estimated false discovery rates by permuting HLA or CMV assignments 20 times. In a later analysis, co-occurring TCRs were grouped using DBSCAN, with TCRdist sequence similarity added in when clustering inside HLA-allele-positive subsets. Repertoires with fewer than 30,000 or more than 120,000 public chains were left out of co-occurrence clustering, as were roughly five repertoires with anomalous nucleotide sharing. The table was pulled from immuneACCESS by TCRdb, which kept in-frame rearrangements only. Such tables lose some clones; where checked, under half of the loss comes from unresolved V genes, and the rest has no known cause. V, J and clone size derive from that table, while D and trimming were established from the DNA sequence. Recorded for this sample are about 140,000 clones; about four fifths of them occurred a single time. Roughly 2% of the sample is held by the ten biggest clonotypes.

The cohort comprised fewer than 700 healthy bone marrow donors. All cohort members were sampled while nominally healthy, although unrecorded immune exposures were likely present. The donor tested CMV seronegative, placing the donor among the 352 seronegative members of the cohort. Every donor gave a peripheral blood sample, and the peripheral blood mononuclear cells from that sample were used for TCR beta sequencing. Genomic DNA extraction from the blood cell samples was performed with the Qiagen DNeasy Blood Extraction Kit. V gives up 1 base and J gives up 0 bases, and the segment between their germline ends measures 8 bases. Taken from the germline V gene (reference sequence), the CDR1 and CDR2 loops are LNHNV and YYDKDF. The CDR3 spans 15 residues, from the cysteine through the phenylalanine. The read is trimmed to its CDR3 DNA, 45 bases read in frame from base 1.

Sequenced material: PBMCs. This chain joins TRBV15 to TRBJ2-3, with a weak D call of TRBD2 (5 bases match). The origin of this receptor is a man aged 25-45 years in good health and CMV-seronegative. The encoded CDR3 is CATSRGGGSTDTQYF. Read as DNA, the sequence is TGTGCCACCAGCAGAGGCGGAGGCAGCACAGATACGCAGTATTTT.